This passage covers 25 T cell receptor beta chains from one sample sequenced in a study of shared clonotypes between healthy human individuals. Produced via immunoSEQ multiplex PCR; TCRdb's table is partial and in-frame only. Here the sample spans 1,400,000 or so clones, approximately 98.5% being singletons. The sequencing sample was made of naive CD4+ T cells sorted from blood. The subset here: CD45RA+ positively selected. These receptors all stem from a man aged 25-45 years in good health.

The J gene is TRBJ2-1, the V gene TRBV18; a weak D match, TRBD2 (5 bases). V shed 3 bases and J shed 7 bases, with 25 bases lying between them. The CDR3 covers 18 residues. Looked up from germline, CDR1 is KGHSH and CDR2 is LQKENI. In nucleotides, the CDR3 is TGTGCCAGCTCACCCTACGTTATCGGGGTAAGAGTACAGAATGAGCAGTTCTTC. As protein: CASSPYVIGVRVQNEQFF.

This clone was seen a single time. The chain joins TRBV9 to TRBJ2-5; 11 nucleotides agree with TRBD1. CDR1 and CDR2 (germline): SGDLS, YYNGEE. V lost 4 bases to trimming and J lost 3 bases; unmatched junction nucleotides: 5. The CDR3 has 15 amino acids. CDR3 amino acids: CASSPQGQGEETQYF. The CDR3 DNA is TGTGCCAGCAGCCCCCAGGGACAGGGGGAAGAGACCCAGTACTTC.

The CDR3 nucleotides are TGTGCCAGCAGGAGAGACGCGGGAGAAAATGAGCAGTTCTTC. This sequence encodes CASRRDAGENEQFF. V is TRBV7-3 and J is TRBJ2-1; TRBD2 matches 7 bases. The CDR3 loop spans 14 amino acids. The V gene's germline CDR1 is SGHTA and CDR2 FQGTGA. The J segment lost 7 bases and the V segment lost 6 bases, leaving 9 bases of the junction unmatched.

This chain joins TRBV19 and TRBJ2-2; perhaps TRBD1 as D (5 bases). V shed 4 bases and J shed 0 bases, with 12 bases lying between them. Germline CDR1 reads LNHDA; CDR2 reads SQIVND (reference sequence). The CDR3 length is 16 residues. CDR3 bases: TGTGCCAGTAGTAGGACACCGTTTGCGAACACCGGGGAGCTGTTTTTT. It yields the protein CASSRTPFANTGELFF.

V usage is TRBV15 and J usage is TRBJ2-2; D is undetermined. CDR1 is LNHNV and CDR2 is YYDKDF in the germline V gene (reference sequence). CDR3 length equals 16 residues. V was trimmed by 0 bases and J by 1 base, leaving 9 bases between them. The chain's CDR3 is CATSRDLLGNTGELFF. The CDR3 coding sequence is TGTGCCACCAGCAGAGATCTCCTGGGGAACACCGGGGAGCTGTTTTTT.

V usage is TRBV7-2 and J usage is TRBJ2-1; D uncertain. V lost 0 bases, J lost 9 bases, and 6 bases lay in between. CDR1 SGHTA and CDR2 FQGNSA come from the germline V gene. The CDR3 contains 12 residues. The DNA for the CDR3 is TGTGCCAGCAGCTTAGCGTTCGGTGAGCAGTTCTTC. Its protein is CASSLAFGEQFF.

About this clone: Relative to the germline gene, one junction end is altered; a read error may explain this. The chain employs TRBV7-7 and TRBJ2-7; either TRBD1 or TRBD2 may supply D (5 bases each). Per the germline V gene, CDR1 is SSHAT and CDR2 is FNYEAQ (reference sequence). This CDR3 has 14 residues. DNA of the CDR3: TGTGCTAGCAGCTTGGGGGTTGGGGCCTACGAGCAGTACTTC. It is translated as CASSLGVGAYEQYF.

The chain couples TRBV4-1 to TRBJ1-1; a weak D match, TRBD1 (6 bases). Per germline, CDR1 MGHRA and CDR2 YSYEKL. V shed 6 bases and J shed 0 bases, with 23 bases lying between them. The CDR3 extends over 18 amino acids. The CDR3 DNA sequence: TGCGCCAGCAGTCCGGGAGGGGGGCGCTTAGGCATGAACACTGAAGCTTTCTTT. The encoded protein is CASSPGGGRLGMNTEAFF.

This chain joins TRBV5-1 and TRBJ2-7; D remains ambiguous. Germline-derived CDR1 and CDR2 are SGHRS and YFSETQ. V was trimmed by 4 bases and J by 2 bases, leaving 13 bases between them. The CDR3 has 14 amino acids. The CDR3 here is CASSRVDVTYEQYF. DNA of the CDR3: TGCGCCAGCAGCAGGGTAGATGTTACCTACGAGCAGTACTTC.

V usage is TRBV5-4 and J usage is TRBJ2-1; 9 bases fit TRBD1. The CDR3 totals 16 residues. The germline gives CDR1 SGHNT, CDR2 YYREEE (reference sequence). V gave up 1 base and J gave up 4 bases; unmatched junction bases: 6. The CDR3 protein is CASSLTGTGRYNEQFF. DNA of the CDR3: TGTGCCAGCAGCTTGACCGGGACAGGGCGATACAATGAGCAGTTCTTC.

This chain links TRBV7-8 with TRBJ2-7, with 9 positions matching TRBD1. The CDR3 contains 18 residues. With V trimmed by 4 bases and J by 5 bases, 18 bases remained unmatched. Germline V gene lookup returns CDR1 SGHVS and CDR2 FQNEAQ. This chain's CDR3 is CASSSDKRQGGSSNEQYF. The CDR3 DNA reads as TGTGCCAGCAGCTCGGATAAAAGACAGGGGGGTTCAAGCAACGAGCAGTACTTC.

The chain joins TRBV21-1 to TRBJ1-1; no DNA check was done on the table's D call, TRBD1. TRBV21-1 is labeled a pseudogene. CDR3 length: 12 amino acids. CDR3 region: CASRRTVAEAFF. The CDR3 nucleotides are TGTGCCAGCAGAAGGACAGTCGCTGAAGCTTTCTTT.

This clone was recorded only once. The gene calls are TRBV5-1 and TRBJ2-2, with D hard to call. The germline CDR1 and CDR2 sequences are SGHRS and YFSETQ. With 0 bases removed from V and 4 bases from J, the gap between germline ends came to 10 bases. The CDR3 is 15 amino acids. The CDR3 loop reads CASSLEWLPTGELFF. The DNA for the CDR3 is TGCGCCAGCAGCTTGGAGTGGCTACCCACCGGGGAGCTGTTTTTT.

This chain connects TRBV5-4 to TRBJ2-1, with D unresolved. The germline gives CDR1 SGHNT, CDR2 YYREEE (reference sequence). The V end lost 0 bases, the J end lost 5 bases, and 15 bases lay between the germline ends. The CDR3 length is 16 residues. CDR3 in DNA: TGTGCCAGCAGCTTGGATCGGGTCAGGTACAACAATGAGCAGTTCTTC. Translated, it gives CASSLDRVRYNNEQFF. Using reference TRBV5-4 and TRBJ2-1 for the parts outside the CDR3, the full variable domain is ETGVTQSPTHLIKTRGQQVTLRCSSQSGHNTVSWYQQALGQGPQFIFQYYREEENGRGNFPPRFSGLQFPNYSSELNVNALELDDSALYLCASSLDRVRYNNEQFFGPGTRLTVL.

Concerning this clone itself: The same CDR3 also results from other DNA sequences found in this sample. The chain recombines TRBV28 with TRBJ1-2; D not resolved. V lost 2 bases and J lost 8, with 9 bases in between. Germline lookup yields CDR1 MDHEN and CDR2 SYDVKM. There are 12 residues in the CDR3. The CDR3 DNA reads TGTGCCAGCAGTTTAACGGGGTTCGGCTACACCTTC. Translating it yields CASSLTGFGYTF.

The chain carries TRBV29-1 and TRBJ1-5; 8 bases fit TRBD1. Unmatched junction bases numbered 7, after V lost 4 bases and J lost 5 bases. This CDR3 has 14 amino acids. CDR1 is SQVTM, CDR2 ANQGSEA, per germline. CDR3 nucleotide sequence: TGCAGCGTTGGCGGACAGGGACCTCATCAGCCCCAGCATTTT. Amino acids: CSVGGQGPHQPQHF.

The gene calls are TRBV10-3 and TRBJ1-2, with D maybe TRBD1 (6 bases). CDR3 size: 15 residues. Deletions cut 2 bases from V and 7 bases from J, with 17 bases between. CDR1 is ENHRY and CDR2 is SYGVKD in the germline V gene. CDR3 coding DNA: TGTGCCATCAGTGAGCGGCCCTCGGGGGGCGTTGGCTACACCTTC. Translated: CAISERPSGGVGYTF.

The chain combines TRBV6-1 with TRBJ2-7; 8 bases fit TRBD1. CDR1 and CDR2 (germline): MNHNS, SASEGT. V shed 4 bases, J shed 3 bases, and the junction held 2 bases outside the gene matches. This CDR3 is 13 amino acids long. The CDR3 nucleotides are TGTGCCAGCAGTGGGACAGGGTTCTACGAGCAGTACTTC. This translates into CASSGTGFYEQYF.

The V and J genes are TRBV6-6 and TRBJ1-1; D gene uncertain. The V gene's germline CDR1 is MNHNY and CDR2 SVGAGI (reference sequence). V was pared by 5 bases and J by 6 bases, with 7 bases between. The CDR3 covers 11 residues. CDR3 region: CASSGPPEAFF. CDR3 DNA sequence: TGTGCCAGCAGTGGTCCTCCTGAAGCTTTCTTT.

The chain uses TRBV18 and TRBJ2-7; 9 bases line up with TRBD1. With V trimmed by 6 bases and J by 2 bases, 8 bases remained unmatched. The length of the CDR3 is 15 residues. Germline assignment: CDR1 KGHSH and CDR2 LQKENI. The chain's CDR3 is CASSPGTGNPYEQYF. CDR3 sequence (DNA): TGTGCCAGCTCTCCCGGGACAGGGAACCCCTACGAGCAGTACTTC.

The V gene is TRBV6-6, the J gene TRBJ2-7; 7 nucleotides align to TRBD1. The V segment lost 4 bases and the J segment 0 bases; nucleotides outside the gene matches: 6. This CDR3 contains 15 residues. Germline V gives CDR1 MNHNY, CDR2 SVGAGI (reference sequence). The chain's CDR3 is CASSSRQGPSYEQYF. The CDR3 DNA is TGTGCCAGCAGTTCGCGACAGGGCCCCTCCTACGAGCAGTACTTC.

CDR3 nucleotide sequence: TGTGCCTGGAGTTGGGGACTAGTGGCCAATGAGCAGTTCTTC. This codes for CAWSWGLVANEQFF. This chain connects TRBV30 to TRBJ2-1, with 8 bases fitting TRBD2. Germline CDR1 reads GTSNPN; CDR2 reads SVGIG (reference sequence). V dropped 2 bases and J dropped 6; count of bases not matched to a gene: 6. CDR3 length: 14 residues.

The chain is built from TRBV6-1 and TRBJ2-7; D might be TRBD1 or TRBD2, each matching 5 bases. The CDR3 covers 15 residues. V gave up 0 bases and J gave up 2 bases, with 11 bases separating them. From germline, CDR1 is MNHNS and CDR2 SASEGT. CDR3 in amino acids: CASSEAGVFPYEQYF. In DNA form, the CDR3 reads TGTGCCAGCAGTGAAGCGGGGGTCTTTCCCTACGAGCAGTACTTC.

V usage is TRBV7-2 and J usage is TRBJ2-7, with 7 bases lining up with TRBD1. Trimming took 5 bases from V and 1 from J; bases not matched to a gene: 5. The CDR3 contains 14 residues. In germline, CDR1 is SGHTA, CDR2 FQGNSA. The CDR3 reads CASSPGQASYEQYF. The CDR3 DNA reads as TGTGCCAGCAGCCCCGGACAGGCTTCCTACGAGCAGTACTTC.

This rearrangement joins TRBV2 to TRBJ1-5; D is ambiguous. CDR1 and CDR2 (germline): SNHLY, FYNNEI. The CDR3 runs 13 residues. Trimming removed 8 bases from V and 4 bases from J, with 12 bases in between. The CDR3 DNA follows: TGTGCCAGCGGTGCGGATTCGAATCAGCCCCAGCATTTT. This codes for CASGADSNQPQHF.